This is a list of T cell receptor beta chains from one sample in a study of T cells in Graves' hyperthyroidism and ophthalmopathy. TCRdb re-analysed the multiplex PCR reads in MiXCR, keeping a single row per CDR3 protein. This table holds hundreds of thousands of distinct CDR3 sequences, roughly 14% found once. Sequencing used blood. The receptors originated from a man aged 18 to 29 with Graves' ophthalmopathy. CDR3s include the opening cysteine and the closing phenylalanine or tryptophan. Clone size is stated in some rows and not others, as once, few, many or a class when expanded.

abundance	j_gene	v_gene	CDR3aa
few	TRBJ2-7	TRBV10-1	CASSEKPSGEQYF
many	TRBJ2-1	TRBV14	CASSQAGFSSYNEQFF
many	TRBJ2-5	TRBV7-2	CASRPLVLGEETQYF
many	TRBJ2-7	TRBV20-1	CSASRSGLYEQYF
many	TRBJ2-7	TRBV7-9	CASSPPLAGGREQYF
many	TRBJ2-7	TRBV7-9	CASTSGTDSSYEQYF
many	TRBJ1-5	TRBV7-2	CASSLVGMDQPQHF
many	TRBJ2-7	TRBV12-3/TRBV12-4	CASSWGGGDSYEQYF
few	TRBJ2-2	TRBV7-9	CALWTGELFF
-	TRBJ2-1	TRBV15	CATSVGTSGVLNEQFF
many	TRBJ2-3	TRBV30	CACLFPDTQYF
many	TRBJ1-2	TRBV13	CASSLGQGLYYGYTF
many	TRBJ2-7	TRBV7-6	CASSTGGASDYEQYF
few	TRBJ2-7	TRBV4-1	CASSHPGGVSSYEQYF
-	TRBJ1-2	TRBV19	CASSKGGSGGYTF
many	TRBJ1-5	TRBV27	CASTEVGGRNQPQHF
few	TRBJ2-3	TRBV6-5	CASSYASGVSDTQYF
many	TRBJ2-1	TRBV7-9	CASSFSGANNEQFF
many	TRBJ1-1	TRBV28	CASSSRTNLNTEAFF
many	TRBJ2-1	TRBV30	CALASGNEQFF
many	TRBJ2-1	TRBV7-9	CASSLGGGFEQFF
many	TRBJ2-4	TRBV2	CASRGDGVPDIQYF
many	TRBJ1-1	TRBV6-1	CASSALGGTEAFF
-	TRBJ2-7	TRBV7-9	CASSARGQGVYEQYF
few	TRBJ2-2	TRBV5-1	CASSSVGHPNTGELFF
-	TRBJ2-5	TRBV5-1	CASSSDRGETQYF
-	TRBJ2-3	TRBV18	CASSPMTSGRWATDTRYF
few	TRBJ2-1	TRBV4-1	CASSQGVAKEQFF
few	TRBJ1-2	TRBV20-1	CSARGGGGGYTF
-	TRBJ1-1	TRBV6-1	CASSIRDVEAFF
-	TRBJ1-1	TRBV19	CASSLRDRGGSEAFF